The 4 T cell receptor beta chains below all came from one sample that was sequenced in a study of identical twins. In TCRdb, the 5' RACE reads were re-called with MiXCR into one record per CDR3 protein. Seen here are approximately 670,000 distinct CDR3 sequences, 5.5% to 6.5% observed once, and the top ten hold 1.5% to 2%. The source material was naive T cells sorted from blood. These receptors all come from a man in his late teens or twenties in good health.

This clonotype was seen ten or more times. The V and J genes are TRBV12-3 or TRBV12-4 and TRBJ1-1; TRBD1 might be the D (6 bases). V was cut by 5 bases and J by 3 bases, with 19 bases left in between. There are 16 residues in the CDR3. CDR3 residues: CASSLRQVMGYTEAFF. Here the CDR3 DNA reads TGTGCCAGCAGTCTCAGACAGGTTATGGGGTACACTGAAGCTTTCTTT.

There are a few counts of this clonotype. The chain uses TRBV20-1 and TRBJ2-5, with unresolved D. Between the trimmed V and J ends, which lost 6 bases and 5 bases, there was a span of 19 bases. Germline loops: CDR1 DFQATT, CDR2 SNEGSKA (reference sequence). This CDR3 contains 14 residues. Written as DNA, the CDR3 is TGCAGTGCCCGCAGACCCCAAATGAAGGAGACCCAGTACTTC. Amino acids: CSARRPQMKETQYF.

This clonotype was recorded at least ten times. The V call is TRBV7-2, the J call TRBJ1-1; 8 bases agree with TRBD1. The CDR3 loop spans 15 amino acids. The V and J ends lost 2 bases and 6 bases, in that order; junction bases with no gene match: 8. From germline, CDR1 is SGHTA and CDR2 FQGNSA. The CDR3 here is CASSLSRTGFAEAFF. The CDR3 DNA reads TGTGCCAGCAGCTTATCCAGGACAGGGTTCGCTGAAGCTTTCTTT.

This clonotype showed up many times. The chain has TRBV18 and TRBJ2-3; D is perhaps TRBD2 (6 bases). Germline V CDR1 and CDR2: KGHSH, LQKENI. The CDR3 has 16 residues. Trimming stripped 2 bases from V and 4 bases from J, with 16 bases between. The CDR3 region is CASSPRLAKTPDTQYF. The CDR3 DNA sequence: TGTGCCAGCTCACCAAGGCTAGCGAAGACGCCAGATACGCAGTATTTT.